Listed below are T cell receptor beta chains from one sample, sequenced in a study of vaccination effects on CD4 cells after COVID-19. No cognate antigen is known for these TCRs. Generated by immunoSEQ multiplex PCR, the TCRdb table keeps only in-frame clones and is missing some. The sample has around 23,000 clones; roughly three quarters are singletons. This specimen was CD4+ T cells from PBMCs cultured with HCoV-NL63 spike peptides, taken before COVID-19 vaccination. The receptor set was obtained from a human donor who received a COVID-19 vaccine. Each CDR3 is given with its conserved first and last residue. D genes are given only for firm matches. Only part of the rows carry a size: once, few, many, or a class if the clone is expanded.

j_gene,v_gene,d_gene,abundance,CDR3aa,CDR3nt
TRBJ2-3,TRBV6-2/TRBV6-3,-,few,CASSYGEADSTDTQYF,TGTGCCAGCAGTTACGGGGAGGCAGATAGCACAGATACGCAGTATTTT
TRBJ1-6,TRBV9,-,-,CASSTTQGGSPLHF,TGTGCCAGCAGCACTACACAGGGTGGTTCACCCCTCCACTTT
TRBJ2-1,TRBV7-2,-,-,CASSTQYNEQFF,TGTGCCAGCAGCACACAGTACAATGAGCAGTTCTTC
TRBJ2-3,TRBV19,-,once,CASTGGGSTDTQYF,TGTGCCAGTACCGGGGGCGGGAGCACAGATACGCAGTATTTT
TRBJ1-2,TRBV2,-,-,CASSELIKARDKIYGYTF,TGTGCCAGCAGTGAACTCATAAAAGCCCGGGACAAGATATATGGCTACACCTTC
TRBJ1-5,TRBV19,TRBD1,once,CASRPDRVSNQPQHF,TGTGCCAGTAGACCGGACAGGGTCAGCAATCAGCCCCAGCATTTT
TRBJ2-4,TRBV11-2,TRBD1,-,CASSPDRVDIQYF,TGTGCCAGCAGCCCTGACAGGGTAGACATTCAGTACTTC
TRBJ1-5,TRBV5-1,-,-,CASSLLGLGNQPQHF,TGCGCCAGCAGCTTGCTCGGACTGGGCAATCAGCCCCAGCATTTT
TRBJ2-1,TRBV29-1,-,-,CSGICWEQFF,TGCAGCGGAATATGTTGGGAGCAGTTCTTC
TRBJ1-5,TRBV19,-,-,CASSRLVGGAGNQPQHF,TGTGCCAGTAGTAGACTCGTCGGGGGCGCGGGCAATCAGCCCCAGCATTTT
TRBJ1-3,TRBV5-5,-,-,CASQGLGDGNTIYF,TGTGCCAGTCAGGGGTTGGGAGATGGAAACACCATATATTTT
TRBJ2-1,TRBV10-1,TRBD2,once,CASSKAGGYNEQFF,TGCGCCAGCAGTAAAGCGGGGGGATACAATGAGCAGTTCTTC
TRBJ2-7,TRBV11-2,TRBD2,-,CASSLISSGSYEQYF,TGTGCCAGCAGCTTGATCTCTAGCGGGAGTTACGAGCAGTACTTC
TRBJ2-1,TRBV24-1,-,-,CATEGALYEQFF,TGTGCCACCGAAGGGGCCCTCTATGAGCAGTTCTTC
TRBJ2-7,TRBV19,TRBD1,-,CASRRTGGGYEQYF,TGTGCCAGTAGACGGACAGGGGGCGGCTACGAGCAGTACTTC
TRBJ2-7,TRBV12-3/TRBV12-4,-,-,CASREDGAYEQYF,TGTGCCAGCAGGGAGGACGGAGCCTACGAGCAGTACTTC
TRBJ2-7,TRBV7-8,-,once,CASSSRGTVNYEQYF,TGTGCCAGCAGCTCACGCGGGACAGTCAACTACGAGCAGTACTTC
TRBJ2-1,TRBV5-1,TRBD2,-,CASRGTSANNEQFF,TGCGCCAGCAGAGGGACTAGCGCTAACAATGAGCAGTTCTTC
TRBJ1-1,TRBV6-5,-,-,CASSRSGTANTEAFF,TGTGCCAGCAGCCGGAGCGGGACGGCGAACACTGAAGCTTTCTTT
TRBJ2-7,TRBV10-2,-,few,CASSVVRGSYEQYF,TGCGCCAGCAGTGTGGTTAGGGGATCCTACGAGCAGTACTTC
TRBJ2-7,TRBV27,-,-,CASSGTGARSYEQYF,TGTGCCAGCAGCGGTACTGGCGCCCGCTCCTACGAGCAGTACTTC
TRBJ1-5,TRBV5-1,-,-,CASSPRGGGNQPQHF,TGCGCCAGCAGCCCCAGGGGTGGCGGCAATCAGCCCCAGCATTTT
TRBJ2-7,TRBV6-6,TRBD1,-,CASRSHGQGAEEQYF,TGTGCCAGCAGAAGTCATGGACAGGGGGCGGAAGAGCAGTACTTC
TRBJ2-2,TRBV10-1,-,-,CASSESKGRLGAGELFF,TGCGCCAGCAGTGAGTCGAAGGGACGTCTGGGAGCCGGGGAGCTGTTTTTT
TRBJ1-2,TRBV19,TRBD1,-,CASSKDRGEIYGYTF,TGTGCCAGTAGCAAGGACAGGGGGGAAATCTATGGCTACACCTTC
TRBJ2-2,TRBV12-5,-,-,CASGGLDRELFF,TGTGCTAGTGGGGGACTTGATCGGGAGCTGTTTTTT
TRBJ2-5,TRBV5-1,TRBD2,-,CASSQGLAGGALEETQYF,TGCGCCAGCAGCCAAGGACTAGCGGGGGGAGCCCTAGAAGAGACCCAGTACTTC
TRBJ1-1,TRBV7-9,-,-,CASSLDMVLNTEAFF,TGTGCCAGCAGCTTGGACATGGTTTTGAACACTGAAGCTTTCTTT